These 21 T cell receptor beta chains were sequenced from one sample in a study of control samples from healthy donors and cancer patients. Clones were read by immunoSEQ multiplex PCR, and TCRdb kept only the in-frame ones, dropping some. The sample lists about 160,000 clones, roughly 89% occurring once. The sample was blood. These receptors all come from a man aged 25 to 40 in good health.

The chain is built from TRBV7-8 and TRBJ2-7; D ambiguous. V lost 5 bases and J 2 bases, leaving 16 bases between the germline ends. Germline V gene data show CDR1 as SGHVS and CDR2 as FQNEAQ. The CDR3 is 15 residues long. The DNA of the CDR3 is TGTGCCAGCAGCCACTTCAGGTCTCGTCCCTACGAGCAGTACTTC. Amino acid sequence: CASSHFRSRPYEQYF. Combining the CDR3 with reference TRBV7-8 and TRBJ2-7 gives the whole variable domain GAGVSQSPRYKVAKRGQDVALRCDPISGHVSLFWYQQALGQGPEFLTYFQNEAQLDKSGLPSDRFFAERPEGSVSTLKIQRTQQEDSAVYLCASSHFRSRPYEQYFGPGTRLTVT.

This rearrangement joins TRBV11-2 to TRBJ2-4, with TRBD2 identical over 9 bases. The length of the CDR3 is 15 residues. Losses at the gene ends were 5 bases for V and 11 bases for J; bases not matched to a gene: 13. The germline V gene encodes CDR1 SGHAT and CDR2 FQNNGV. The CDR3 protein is CASSVDRGGASLQYF. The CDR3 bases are TGTGCCAGCAGCGTCGACCGCGGGGGGGCATCGCTTCAGTACTTC. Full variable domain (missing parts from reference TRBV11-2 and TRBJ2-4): EAGVAQSPRYKIIEKRQSVAFWCNPISGHATLYWYQQILGQGPKLLIQFQNNGVVDDSQLPKDRFSAERLKGVDSTLKIQPAKLEDSAVYLCASSVDRGGASLQYFGAGTRLSVL.

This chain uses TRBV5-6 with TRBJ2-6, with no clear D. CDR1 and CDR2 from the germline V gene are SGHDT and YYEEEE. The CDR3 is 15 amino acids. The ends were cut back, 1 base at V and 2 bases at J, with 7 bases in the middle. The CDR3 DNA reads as TGTGCCAGCAGCTTGCGGGCTACTGGGGCCAACGTCCTGACTTTC. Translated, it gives CASSLRATGANVLTF.

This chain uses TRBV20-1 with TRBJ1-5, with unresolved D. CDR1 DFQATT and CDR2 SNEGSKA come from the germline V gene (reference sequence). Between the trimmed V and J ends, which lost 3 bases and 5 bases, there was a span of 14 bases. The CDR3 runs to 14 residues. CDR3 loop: CSASRKGVDQPQHF. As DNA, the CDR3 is TGCAGTGCTAGTAGGAAGGGAGTAGATCAGCCCCAGCATTTT.

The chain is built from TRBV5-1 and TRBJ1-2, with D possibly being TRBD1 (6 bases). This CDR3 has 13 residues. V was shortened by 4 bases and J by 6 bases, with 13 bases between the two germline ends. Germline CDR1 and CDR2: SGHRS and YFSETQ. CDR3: CASSPSGTHGYTF. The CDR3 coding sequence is TGCGCCAGCAGCCCATCCGGGACACATGGCTACACCTTC.

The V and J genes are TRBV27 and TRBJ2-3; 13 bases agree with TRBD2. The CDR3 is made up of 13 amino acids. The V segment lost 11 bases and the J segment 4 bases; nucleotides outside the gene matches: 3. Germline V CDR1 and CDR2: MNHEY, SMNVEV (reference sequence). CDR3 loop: CARTSGRPDTQYF. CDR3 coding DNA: TGTGCCCGGACTAGCGGGAGACCAGATACGCAGTATTTT.

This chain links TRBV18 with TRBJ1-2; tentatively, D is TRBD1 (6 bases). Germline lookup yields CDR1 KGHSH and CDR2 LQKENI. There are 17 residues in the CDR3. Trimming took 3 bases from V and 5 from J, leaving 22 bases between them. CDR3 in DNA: TGTGCCAGCTCACCGTCGACAGGCAGGAGCGGCTTTTATGGCTACACCTTC. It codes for CASSPSTGRSGFYGYTF.

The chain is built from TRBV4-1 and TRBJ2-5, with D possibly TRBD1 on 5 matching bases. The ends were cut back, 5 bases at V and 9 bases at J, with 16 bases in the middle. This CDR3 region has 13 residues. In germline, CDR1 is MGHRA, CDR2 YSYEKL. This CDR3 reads CASSGALSSAQYF. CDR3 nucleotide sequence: TGCGCCAGCAGCGGGGCGTTAAGTTCGGCCCAGTACTTC.

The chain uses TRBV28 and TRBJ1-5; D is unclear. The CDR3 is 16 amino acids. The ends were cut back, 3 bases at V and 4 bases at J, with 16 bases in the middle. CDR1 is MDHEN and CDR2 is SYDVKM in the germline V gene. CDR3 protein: CASSFGPGNGNQPQHF. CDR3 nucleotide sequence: TGTGCCAGCAGTTTTGGGCCCGGGAATGGAAATCAGCCCCAGCATTTT.

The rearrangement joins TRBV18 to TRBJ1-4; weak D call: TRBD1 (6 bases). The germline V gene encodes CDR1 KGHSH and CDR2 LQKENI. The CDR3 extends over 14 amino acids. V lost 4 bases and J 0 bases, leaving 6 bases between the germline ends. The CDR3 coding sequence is TGTGCCAGCTCACGGACAGCAACTAATGAAAAACTGTTTTTT. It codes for CASSRTATNEKLFF.

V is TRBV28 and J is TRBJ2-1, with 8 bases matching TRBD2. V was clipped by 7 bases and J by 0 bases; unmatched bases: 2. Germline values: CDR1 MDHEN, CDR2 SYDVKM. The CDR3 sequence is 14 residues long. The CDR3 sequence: CASKSGSSYNEQFF. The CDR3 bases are TGTGCCAGCAAAAGCGGGAGCTCCTACAATGAGCAGTTCTTC.

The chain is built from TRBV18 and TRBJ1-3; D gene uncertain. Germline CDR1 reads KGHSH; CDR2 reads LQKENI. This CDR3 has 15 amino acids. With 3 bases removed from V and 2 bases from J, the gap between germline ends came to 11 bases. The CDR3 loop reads CASSPLTLTGNTIYF. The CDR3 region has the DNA TGTGCCAGCTCACCTTTAACTCTTACTGGAAACACCATATATTTT.

The CDR3 spells CASSFDSTGRAAQYF. The CDR3 DNA reads as TGTGCCAGCAGCTTTGATTCCACAGGACGTGCGGCCCAGTACTTC. The chain has TRBV7-9 and TRBJ2-5; tentative D call: TRBD1 (5 bases). Germline V CDR1 and CDR2: SEHNR, FQNEAQ (reference sequence). V dropped 3 bases and J dropped 9 bases, with 20 bases sitting between them. The CDR3 has 15 amino acids. Combining the CDR3 with reference TRBV7-9 and TRBJ2-5 gives the whole variable domain DTGVSQNPRHKITKRGQNVTFRCDPISEHNRLYWYRQTLGQGPEFLTYFQNEAQLEKSRLLSDRFSAERPKGSFSTLEIQRTEQGDSAMYLCASSFDSTGRAAQYFGPGTRLLVL.

The CDR3 spells CSVALTRDRQETQYF. CDR3 DNA sequence: TGCAGCGTCGCCCTTACCCGAGACCGCCAAGAGACCCAGTACTTC. The chain combines TRBV29-1 with TRBJ2-5; D not certain. Trimming pared 6 bases from V and 1 base from J, leaving 18 bases between. The CDR3 covers 15 residues. The germline V gene has CDR1 SQVTM and CDR2 ANQGSEA. The whole variable domain, remainder taken from reference TRBV29-1 and TRBJ2-5, is SAVISQKPSRDICQRGTSLTIQCQVDSQVTMMFWYRQQPGQSLTLIATANQGSEATYESGFVIDKFPISRPNLTFSTLTVSNMSPEDSSIYLCSVALTRDRQETQYFGPGTRLLVL.

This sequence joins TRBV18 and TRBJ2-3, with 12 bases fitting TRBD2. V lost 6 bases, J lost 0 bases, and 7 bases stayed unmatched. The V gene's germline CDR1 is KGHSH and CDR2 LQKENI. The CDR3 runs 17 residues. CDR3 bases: TGTGCCAGCTCTCGCCGGACTAGCGGGGCAAGCACAGATACGCAGTATTTT. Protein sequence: CASSRRTSGASTDTQYF. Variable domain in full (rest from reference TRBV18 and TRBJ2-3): NAGVMQNPRHLVRRRGQEARLRCSPMKGHSHVYWYRQLPEEGLKFMVYLQKENIIDESGMPKERFSAEFPKEGPSILRIQQVVRGDSAAYFCASSRRTSGASTDTQYFGPGTRLTVL.

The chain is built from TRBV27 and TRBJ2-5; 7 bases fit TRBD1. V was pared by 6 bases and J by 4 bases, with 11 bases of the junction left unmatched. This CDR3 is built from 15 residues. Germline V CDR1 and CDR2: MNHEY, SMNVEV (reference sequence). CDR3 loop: CASSLGDRVRETQYF. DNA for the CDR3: TGTGCCAGCAGCCTGGGGGACAGAGTCCGAGAGACCCAGTACTTC.

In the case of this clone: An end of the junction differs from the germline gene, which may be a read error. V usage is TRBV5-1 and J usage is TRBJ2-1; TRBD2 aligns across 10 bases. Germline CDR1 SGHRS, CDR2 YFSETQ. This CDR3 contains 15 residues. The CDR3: CASSSSGGSNNEQFF. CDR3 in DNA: TGCGCCAGCAGTTCTAGCGGGGGCTCCAACAATGAGCAGTTCTTC.

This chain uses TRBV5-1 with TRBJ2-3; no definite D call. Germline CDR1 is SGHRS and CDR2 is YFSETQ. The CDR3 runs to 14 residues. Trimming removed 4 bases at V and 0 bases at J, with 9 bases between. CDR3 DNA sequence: TGCGCCAGCAGCGATACGGCTAGCACAGATACGCAGTATTTT. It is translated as CASSDTASTDTQYF.

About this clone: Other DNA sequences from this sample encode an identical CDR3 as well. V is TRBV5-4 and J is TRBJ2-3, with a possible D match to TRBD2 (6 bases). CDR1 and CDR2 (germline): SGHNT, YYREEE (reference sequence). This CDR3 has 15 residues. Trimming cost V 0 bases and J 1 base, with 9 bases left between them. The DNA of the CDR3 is TGTGCCAGCAGCTTGGCCGGAGGGCGCACAGATACGCAGTATTTT. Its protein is CASSLAGGRTDTQYF. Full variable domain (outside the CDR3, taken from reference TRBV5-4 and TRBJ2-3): ETGVTQSPTHLIKTRGQQVTLRCSSQSGHNTVSWYQQALGQGPQFIFQYYREEENGRGNFPPRFSGLQFPNYSSELNVNALELDDSALYLCASSLAGGRTDTQYFGPGTRLTVL.

CDR3 amino acids: CASSNFDTTGQVTGDSPLHF. As DNA, the CDR3 is TGTGCCAGCAGCAACTTCGATACCACGGGACAGGTGACCGGGGATTCACCCCTCCACTTT. This chain joins TRBV7-9 and TRBJ1-6, with 8 bases identical to TRBD1. CDR3 length equals 20 residues. Germline trimming cut 5 bases from V and 8 bases from J; bases unmatched to any gene: 23. Germline V CDR1 and CDR2: SEHNR, FQNEAQ (reference sequence).

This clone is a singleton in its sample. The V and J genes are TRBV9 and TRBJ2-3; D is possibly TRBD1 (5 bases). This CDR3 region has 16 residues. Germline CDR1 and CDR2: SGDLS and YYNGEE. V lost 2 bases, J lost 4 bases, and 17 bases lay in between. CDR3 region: CASSVHRRGSADTQYF. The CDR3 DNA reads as TGTGCCAGCAGCGTTCACCGAAGGGGTAGTGCAGATACGCAGTATTTT.